The rows below give T cell receptor beta chains drawn from one sample of a study of lymphopenia after photon versus proton radiotherapy. Sequencing used immunoSEQ multiplex PCR; TCRdb keeps in-frame clones, though not all of them. The repertoire holds approximately 58,000 clones, with over 70% as singletons. The sequencing here drew on peripheral blood, taken from a patient treated with photon-based radiotherapy. These TCRs come from a man aged 50 to 59 with gastric cancer. CDR3s include the opening cysteine and the closing phenylalanine or tryptophan. The order of the fields is V gene, clone size, J gene, D gene, CDR3 DNA, CDR3 protein. The D gene is left open where the match is weak. Some rows mark clone size as missing; the rest say once, few, many or name a class of expanded clone.

>TRBV9|-|TRBJ1-4|-
TGTGCCAGCAGCGTAGTGCCGGGGGAAAAACTGTTTTTT
CASSVVPGEKLFF
>TRBV6-5|once|TRBJ2-6|TRBD1
TGTGCCAGCAGCTCAAGGGGGCGCGGGGCCAACGTCCTGACTTTC
CASSSRGRGANVLTF
>TRBV7-3|-|TRBJ1-1|-
TGTGCCAGCAGCTTCCAGACAGGGAACACTGAAGCTTTCTTT
CASSFQTGNTEAFF
>TRBV9|-|TRBJ1-1|-
TGTGCCAGCAGCGTAGTCCAGGGCACTGAAGCTTTCTTT
CASSVVQGTEAFF
>TRBV30|-|TRBJ2-1|TRBD2
TGTGCCTGGAGTGGGATTACTAGCGGGAGCTCCTACAATGAGCAGTTCTTC
CAWSGITSGSSYNEQFF
>TRBV5-6|few|TRBJ2-4|TRBD1
TGTGCCAGCAGCAGGGACAGCACCTTAGCCAAAAACATTCAGTACTTC
CASSRDSTLAKNIQYF
>TRBV5-1|-|TRBJ2-1|TRBD2
TGCGCCAGCAGCCTAGGTTTACCGGGACTATATTACAATGAGCAGTTCTTC
CASSLGLPGLYYNEQFF
>TRBV27|once|TRBJ2-3|-
TGTGCCAGCAGTTTCTCAGGCACAGATACGCAGTATTTT
CASSFSGTDTQYF
>TRBV7-9|-|TRBJ1-5|-
TGTGCCAGCAGCCCCCTTGATTACTGGGCCAATCAGCCCCAGCATTTT
CASSPLDYWANQPQHF
>TRBV10-2|-|TRBJ2-7|TRBD2
TGCGCCAGCAGTGACTCAGCGGGAGGACCCTACGAGCAGTACTTC
CASSDSAGGPYEQYF
>TRBV9|-|TRBJ2-7|TRBD2
TGTGCCAGCACCCCCCAGAGGGTAGCGGGGTACGAGCAGTACTTC
CASTPQRVAGYEQYF
>TRBV10-1|-|TRBJ2-2|-
TGCGCCAGCAGTGAGGGGGTTTCCAACACCGGGGAGCTGTTTTTT
CASSEGVSNTGELFF
>TRBV7-2|-|TRBJ1-5|-
TGTGCCAGCAGCTCAGCCGGTGGCGACAATCAGCCCCAGCATTTT
CASSSAGGDNQPQHF
>TRBV18|-|TRBJ2-7|TRBD2
TGTGCCAGCTCCCCAGGGACTAGCGCCGCGTTGGCTGACTTC
CASSPGTSAALADF
>TRBV18|once|TRBJ1-1|-
TGTGCCAGCTCACCACCGGACAGTAGGTATGCGGCTTTCTTT
CASSPPDSRYAAFF
>TRBV10-3|-|TRBJ2-1|TRBD2
TGTGCCATCAGACCCACCGGACTAGCGGGAGACCACAATGAGCAGTTCTTC
CAIRPTGLAGDHNEQFF
>TRBV28|-|TRBJ2-2|TRBD1
TGTGCCAGCAGTTTTAGACAGGGGGGCACCGGGGAGCTGTTTTTT
CASSFRQGGTGELFF
>TRBV6-5|-|TRBJ1-4|-
TGTGCCAGCAGCCGTAGGATAAGGGCCGAAAAACTGTTTTTT
CASSRRIRAEKLFF
>TRBV12-5|-|TRBJ1-1|TRBD1
TGTGCTAGTGGGCCGGGACAGGGGAGGGTGAACACTGAAGCTTTCTTT
CASGPGQGRVNTEAFF
>TRBV11-2|-|TRBJ2-7|-
TGTGCCAGCAGCGGACTGCTCTCCTACGAGCAGTACTTC
CASSGLLSYEQYF
>TRBV6-5|-|TRBJ2-7|TRBD2
TGTGCCAGCAGTTCCGATGGGACTAGCAGAAAGCAGTACTTC
CASSSDGTSRKQYF
>TRBV27|-|TRBJ2-7|TRBD2
TGTGCCAGCAGTCAGGGACTAGCGGGTTACCCCCAGTACTTC
CASSQGLAGYPQYF
>TRBV7-9|-|TRBJ1-3|-
TGTGCCAGCAGCCCCTTATCTCTGGGAAACACCATATATTTT
CASSPLSLGNTIYF
>TRBV19|-|TRBJ1-2|-
TGTGCCAGTAGTACCCCCGACGGACTCTATGGCTACACCTTC
CASSTPDGLYGYTF
>TRBV9|once|TRBJ2-7|TRBD1
TGTGCCAGCAGCGCCGCCGGGACAGGGCTCCCCTACGCGCAGTACTTC
CASSAAGTGLPYAQYF
>TRBV9|-|TRBJ1-2|-
TGTGCCAGCAGCGCAGCAGGGCTGAGTTACTACACCTTC
CASSAAGLSYYTF
>TRBV5-1|-|TRBJ1-2|-
TGCGCCAGCAGCTTGGGTCACAACTCGAGGGGTGGCTACACCTTC
CASSLGHNSRGGYTF
>TRBV7-9|-|TRBJ2-7|-
TGTGCCAGCAGCTTAGACGACGGGCCCTACGAGCAGTACTTC
CASSLDDGPYEQYF
>TRBV27|-|TRBJ2-1|TRBD2
TGTGCCAGCAGTTCTCAGGGGCGGCCCCGACTAGCGGACAATGAGCAGTTCTTC
CASSSQGRPRLADNEQFF
>TRBV2|-|TRBJ2-3|TRBD2
TGTGCCAGCAGTGCTAGTAGCGGGTTAGTAGATACGCAGTATTTT
CASSASSGLVDTQYF
>TRBV7-2|-|TRBJ1-3|-
TGTGCCAGCAGCTCCACAAATTCTGGAAACACCATATATTTT
CASSSTNSGNTIYF
>TRBV11-1|-|TRBJ2-7|-
TGTGCCAGCAGCTTAGCAAGGCATTACGAGCAGTACTTC
CASSLARHYEQYF
>TRBV6-6|-|TRBJ2-7|TRBD2
TGTGCCAGCGCCATGGGACTAGCGGCCTACGAGCAGTACTTC
CASAMGLAAYEQYF
>TRBV6-1|-|TRBJ2-7|-
TGTGCCAGCAGTGAAAGGGGCGGCTCCTACGAGCAGTACTTC
CASSERGGSYEQYF
>TRBV28|-|TRBJ2-1|TRBD2
TGTGCCAGCAGTACGATTAGCGGGAGCTTCAACAATGAGCAGTTCTTC
CASSTISGSFNNEQFF
>TRBV18|-|TRBJ2-5|TRBD2
TGTGCCAGCTCACCTCTACGGGGGGAGCAGTACTTC
CASSPLRGEQYF
>TRBV30|-|TRBJ1-1|-
TGTGCCTCCGGGGGGGGGCGCCTGAACACTGAAGCTTTCTTT
CASGGGRLNTEAFF
>TRBV7-6|-|TRBJ2-1|TRBD2
TGTGCCAGCCGGCGGGTTAGCGGGAGCTCCTACAATGAGCAGTTCTTC
CASRRVSGSSYNEQFF
>TRBV5-4|-|TRBJ2-1|-
TGTGCCAGCAGCTTGGGGGGGGCCTCCTACAATGAGCAGTTCTTC
CASSLGGASYNEQFF
>TRBV29-1|-|TRBJ2-1|-
TGCAGCGTCACAGGGAGCTTGGGCTACAATGAGCAGTTCTTC
CSVTGSLGYNEQFF
>TRBV14|few|TRBJ1-4|TRBD1
TGTGCCAGCAGCCCACAGGGGCGTGGGAATGAAAAACTGTTTTTT
CASSPQGRGNEKLFF
>TRBV2|-|TRBJ2-7|-
TGTGCCAGCAGTACGGGACGCAGCTCCTACGAGCAGTACTTC
CASSTGRSSYEQYF
>TRBV4-1|-|TRBJ2-7|TRBD1
TGCGCCAGCAGCCAAGGTTCTGTCGGACAGGGGACCTACGAGCAGTACTTC
CASSQGSVGQGTYEQYF
>TRBV27|-|TRBJ2-2|TRBD1
TGTGCCAGCAGTGCAAACAGGGGAACGGGGGAGCTGTTTTTT
CASSANRGTGELFF
>TRBV11-2|-|TRBJ2-6|-
TGTGCCAGCAGCTTAGATCGGGCCAACGTCCTGACTTTC
CASSLDRANVLTF
>TRBV30|-|TRBJ2-4|-
TGTGCCTGGAGGCCAAAGACTAGTTCAGCCAAAAACATTCAGTACTTC
CAWRPKTSSAKNIQYF
>TRBV7-3|-|TRBJ2-1|-
TGTGCCAGCAGCCCAGGGTACAATGAGCAGTTCTTC
CASSPGYNEQFF
>TRBV2|few|TRBJ2-1|-
TGTGCCAGCAGTTCGGGACTCCCCAACCTTGGGGAGCAGTTCTTC
CASSSGLPNLGEQFF